Presented here are 18 T cell receptor beta chains from one specimen sequenced in a study of cytomegalovirus exposure and HLA in healthy donors. Primers for the PCR totalled 60 Vbeta and 13 Jbeta. Using immunoSEQ multiplex PCR, the repertoire was profiled, and TCRdb retains in-frame clones only, with some absent. The sample holds under 200,000 clones. Material: PBMCs. These receptors were obtained from a young man in good health and CMV-seronegative.

The chain employs TRBV18 and TRBJ2-7, with D tentatively TRBD1 (6 bases). Germline V gene lookup returns CDR1 KGHSH and CDR2 LQKENI. Trimming cost V 4 bases and J 7 bases, with 14 bases left between them. This CDR3 is 13 amino acids long. CDR3 bases: TGTGCCAGCTCACAGGGGGTAGAGCCAGAGCAGTACTTC. It translates to CASSQGVEPEQYF. The full variable domain, in which reference TRBV18 and TRBJ2-7 provide the parts outside the CDR3, is NAGVMQNPRHLVRRRGQEARLRCSPMKGHSHVYWYRQLPEEGLKFMVYLQKENIIDESGMPKERFSAEFPKEGPSILRIQQVVRGDSAAYFCASSQGVEPEQYFGPGTRLTVT.

The rearrangement uses TRBV4-1 and TRBJ2-2; D not resolved. The CDR3 consists of 12 residues. V dropped 7 bases and J dropped 1 base, with 4 bases sitting between them. The germline V gene has CDR1 MGHRA and CDR2 YSYEKL. The CDR3: CASTKNTGELFF. The DNA for the CDR3 is TGCGCCAGCACTAAGAACACCGGGGAGCTGTTTTTT.

CDR3 sequence reads: CASSLQGTGGRDTQYF. CDR3 DNA: TGTGCCAGCAGTTTACAGGGGACAGGGGGCAGAGATACGCAGTATTTT. This chain uses TRBV28 with TRBJ2-3, with TRBD1 identical over 12 bases. The CDR3 loop spans 16 amino acids. The junction had 5 bases not matched to a gene; V was cut back by 2 bases and J by 5 bases. Germline V CDR1 and CDR2: MDHEN, SYDVKM.

The chain joins TRBV5-6 to TRBJ1-2; D call uncertain. The CDR3 covers 12 residues. V lost 7 bases and J 3 bases, leaving 10 bases between the germline ends. CDR1 and CDR2 (germline): SGHDT, YYEEEE. The CDR3 protein is CASGNADYGYTF. In nucleotides, the CDR3 is TGTGCCAGCGGCAACGCGGACTATGGCTACACCTTC.

The gene calls are TRBV5-4 and TRBJ2-5; TRBD1 matches 10 bases. In germline, CDR1 is SGHNT, CDR2 YYREEE (reference sequence). The J segment lost 4 bases and the V segment lost 10 bases, leaving 7 bases of the junction unmatched. The CDR3 is made up of 13 amino acids. The DNA of the CDR3 is TGTGCCTCGTGGACAGGGGGGACAGAGACCCAGTACTTC. The encoded protein is CASWTGGTETQYF.

The chain joins TRBV7-2 to TRBJ2-5; D might be TRBD2 (5 bases). This CDR3 is built from 13 residues. Germline V gene lookup returns CDR1 SGHTA and CDR2 FQGNSA. The V end was cut by 2 bases, the J end by 5 bases, with 9 bases between. CDR3 DNA sequence: TGTGCCAGCAGCTTAACATCGGGGGAGACCCAGTACTTC. Amino acids: CASSLTSGETQYF.

The chain has TRBV5-6 and TRBJ2-2; D unclear. Germline CDR1 and CDR2: SGHDT and YYEEEE. V was pared by 0 bases and J by 4 bases, with 7 bases between. The length of the CDR3 is 14 residues. In nucleotides, the CDR3 is TGTGCCAGCAGCTTGGCAATGAGCACCGGGGAGCTGTTTTTT. It specifies CASSLAMSTGELFF.

V and J are TRBV5-8 and TRBJ2-3, with D tentatively TRBD2 (5 bases). V was trimmed by 2 bases and J by 6 bases, leaving 19 bases between them. The CDR3 has 16 amino acids. Germline-derived CDR1 and CDR2 are SGHTS and YDEGEE. The CDR3 DNA is TGTGCCAGCAGCTTTGGGGTGGCTAGCCGCATTGATACGCAGTATTTT. It yields the protein CASSFGVASRIDTQYF.

The chain has TRBV6-4 and TRBJ2-3; 9 bases agree with TRBD1. V dropped 6 bases and J dropped 3; count of bases not matched to a gene: 4. This CDR3 contains 14 residues. Germline V lookup: CDR1 MRHNA, CDR2 SNTAGT. This CDR3 is CASSRTGATDTQYF. The CDR3 nucleotides read TGTGCCAGCAGCAGGACAGGGGCTACAGATACGCAGTATTTT.

CDR3 bases: TGTGCCAGCAGCCGACTTGAGGGCTCCTACGAGCAGTACTTC. It translates to CASSRLEGSYEQYF. The chain links TRBV28 to TRBJ2-7, with D tentatively TRBD2 (5 bases). V gave up 6 bases and J gave up 0 bases, with 12 bases separating them. Germline lookup yields CDR1 MDHEN and CDR2 SYDVKM. This CDR3 has 14 amino acids.

The chain combines TRBV9 with TRBJ1-2; the match to TRBD1 covers 8 bases. Germline V gene lookup returns CDR1 SGDLS and CDR2 YYNGEE. The V segment lost 5 bases and the J segment 0 bases; nucleotides outside the gene matches: 6. There are 15 residues in the CDR3. As DNA, the CDR3 is TGTGCCAGCAGACCAGGGGGCCCCGCTAACTATGGCTACACCTTC. It is translated as CASRPGGPANYGYTF.

The J gene is TRBJ1-5, the V gene TRBV5-6, with 8 positions matching TRBD1. Trimming removed 0 bases from V and 7 bases from J; junction bases left unmatched: 6. Germline CDR1 SGHDT, CDR2 YYEEEE. This CDR3 contains 15 residues. The chain's CDR3 is CASSLVDRVDQPQHF. The CDR3 coding sequence is TGTGCCAGCAGCTTGGTGGACAGGGTAGACCAGCCCCAGCATTTT.

The V gene is TRBV5-4, the J gene TRBJ1-1, with D uncertain. Germline lookup yields CDR1 SGHNT and CDR2 YYREEE (reference sequence). The CDR3 runs 13 residues. V lost 0 bases to trimming and J lost 1 base, with 4 bases between them. CDR3 DNA sequence: TGTGCCAGCAGCTTGGCAAAGAACACTGAAGCTTTCTTT. Translation: CASSLAKNTEAFF.

This chain uses TRBV6-5 with TRBJ1-1; tentatively, D is TRBD1 (5 bases). Trimming removed 7 bases at V and 1 base at J, with 10 bases between. The length of the CDR3 is 13 residues. The germline CDR1 and CDR2 sequences are MNHEY and SVGAGI. CDR3 residues: CASNPTGNTEAFF. The CDR3 nucleotides read TGTGCCAGCAACCCCACAGGGAACACTGAAGCTTTCTTT.

The rearrangement joins TRBV28 to TRBJ1-5; D unresolved. From germline, CDR1 is MDHEN and CDR2 SYDVKM. The CDR3 has 13 amino acids. Trimming stripped 6 bases from V and 0 bases from J, with 6 bases between. CDR3 protein: CASSPNSNQPQHF. The CDR3 DNA sequence: TGTGCCAGCAGCCCTAATAGCAATCAGCCCCAGCATTTT.

CDR3 amino acids: CASSLASGLADYEQYF. The CDR3 coding sequence is TGTGCCAGCAGCTTAGCATCAGGACTAGCGGACTACGAGCAGTACTTC. This chain links TRBV7-9 with TRBJ2-7; 10 bases are shared with TRBD2. The germline V gene encodes CDR1 SEHNR and CDR2 FQNEAQ (reference sequence). This CDR3 comprises 16 residues. V lost 0 bases and J lost 3; bases outside the gene matches: 5.

V usage is TRBV10-1 and J usage is TRBJ2-3, with 8 bases matching TRBD2. The junction had 12 bases not matched to a gene; V was cut back by 0 bases and J by 4 bases. The CDR3 length is 18 residues. Looked up from germline, CDR1 is WNHNN and CDR2 is SYGVQD (reference sequence). The CDR3 nucleotides read TGCGCCAGCAGTGAGTCGTCTGAGGCGGGGGGCCCGCCAGATACGCAGTATTTT. Its protein is CASSESSEAGGPPDTQYF.

The chain employs TRBV27 and TRBJ2-3; TRBD1 agrees at 7 bases. With 8 bases clipped from V and 3 bases from J, the junction kept 8 bases outside the gene matches. Germline V CDR1 and CDR2: MNHEY, SMNVEV (reference sequence). This CDR3 contains 14 residues. CDR3 sequence: CASWPRGLTDTQYF. The CDR3 DNA reads as TGTGCCAGCTGGCCGAGGGGGCTTACAGATACGCAGTATTTT.